Listed here are 12 T cell receptor beta chains from one sample, sequenced in a study of neurological immune-mediated disorders. TCRdb analysed the 5' RACE reads with MiXCR anew, one entry per CDR3 protein. The table includes fewer than 65,000 distinct CDR3 sequences, around 4.2% detected once. The specimen was PBMCs. Every receptor here comes from a man in his fifties or sixties with multiple sclerosis.

The V gene is TRBV29-1, the J gene TRBJ2-1, with TRBD2 matching over 12 bases. After removal of 7 bases from V and 0 bases from J, the junction contained 10 bases not matched to a gene. CDR1 is SQVTM, CDR2 ANQGSEA, per germline. This CDR3 contains 17 residues. As DNA, the CDR3 is TGCAGCGCCCTACCTAGCGGGAGGGCGTCCTCCTACAATGAGCAGTTCTTC. The encoded protein is CSALPSGRASSYNEQFF.

The rearrangement links TRBV4-1 to TRBJ2-3; 8 positions agree with TRBD2. CDR3 size: 16 residues. With V trimmed by 4 bases and J by 2 bases, 8 bases remained unmatched. Germline CDR1 reads MGHRA; CDR2 reads YSYEKL. The DNA of the CDR3 is TGCGCCAGCAGCCCCGGGAGGGGTCCCTACACAGATACGCAGTATTTT. Protein sequence: CASSPGRGPYTDTQYF.

This clonotype was found many times. The chain uses TRBV7-9 and TRBJ2-7; the D is unclear. Germline loops: CDR1 SEHNR, CDR2 FQNEAQ (reference sequence). V lost 6 bases and J lost 0, with 12 bases in between. The CDR3 sequence is 14 residues long. The CDR3 DNA reads as TGTGCCAGCAGGTCAGAGGCCACCTCCTACGAGCAGTACTTC. Protein: CASRSEATSYEQYF.

This clonotype was seen many times. The chain uses TRBV28 and TRBJ1-5; TRBD1 matches at 10 bases. J lost 6 bases, V lost 7 bases, and 9 bases had no gene match. In germline, CDR1 is MDHEN, CDR2 SYDVKM. The CDR3 is 15 amino acids. CDR3 region: CASTIGTGVGQPQHF. CDR3 coding DNA: TGTGCCAGCACTATCGGGACAGGGGTCGGTCAGCCCCAGCATTTT.

This clonotype was counted between two and nine times. The chain recombines TRBV27 with TRBJ1-1; TRBD1 aligns across 8 bases. The CDR3 consists of 17 residues. Per the germline V gene, CDR1 is MNHEY and CDR2 is SMNVEV (reference sequence). The V segment lost 2 bases and the J segment 4 bases; nucleotides outside the gene matches: 12. This CDR3 is CASSLGGQGSLGTEAFF. In nucleotides, the CDR3 is TGTGCCAGCAGTTTAGGCGGACAGGGAAGTTTAGGCACTGAAGCTTTCTTT.

Ten or more counts support this clonotype. The rearrangement joins TRBV7-3 to TRBJ2-1; 12 bases align to TRBD2. This CDR3 has 15 residues. The germline V gene has CDR1 SGHTA and CDR2 FQGTGA. The V gene end was trimmed by 6 bases and the J gene end by 4 bases; junction bases not matched to a gene: 4. CDR3 residues: CASSVLAGGYNEQFF. DNA for the CDR3: TGTGCCAGCAGTGTTCTAGCGGGAGGGTACAATGAGCAGTTCTTC.

This clonotype was found a few times. V gene TRBV20-1 combines with J gene TRBJ2-7; 8 bases match TRBD1. After removal of 3 bases from V and 7 bases from J, the junction contained 11 bases not matched to a gene. The CDR3 runs to 14 residues. CDR1 and CDR2 (germline): DFQATT, SNEGSKA (reference sequence). For the CDR3, the DNA is TGCAGTGCTAGTGGCGCAGGGGGCGCGGAAGAGCAGTACTTC. It yields the protein CSASGAGGAEEQYF.

This clonotype was observed at least ten times. This rearrangement joins TRBV7-8 to TRBJ2-5; the D gene is possibly TRBD2 (5 bases). The CDR3 totals 15 residues. Trimming cost V 2 bases and J 1 base, with 11 bases left between them. Germline CDR1 SGHVS, CDR2 FQNEAQ. CDR3 bases: TGTGCCAGCAGCTTACAGGAGGCAGCCCAAGAGACCCAGTACTTC. It yields the protein CASSLQEAAQETQYF. The whole variable domain, filled in from reference TRBV7-8 and TRBJ2-5, reads GAGVSQSPRYKVAKRGQDVALRCDPISGHVSLFWYQQALGQGPEFLTYFQNEAQLDKSGLPSDRFFAERPEGSVSTLKIQRTQQEDSAVYLCASSLQEAAQETQYFGPGTRLLVL.

The chain employs TRBV7-6 and TRBJ2-7, with 8 nucleotides matching TRBD2. The V gene end was trimmed by 4 bases and the J gene end by 0 bases; junction bases not matched to a gene: 2. The CDR3 totals 14 residues. Germline CDR1 and CDR2: SGHVS and FNYEAQ. The CDR3 reads CASSSGTSSYEQYF. The CDR3 DNA is TGTGCCAGCAGCTCTGGGACTAGCTCCTACGAGCAGTACTTC. The whole variable domain, remainder taken from reference TRBV7-6 and TRBJ2-7, is GAGVSQSPRYKVTKRGQDVALRCDPISGHVSLYWYRQALGQGPEFLTYFNYEAQQDKSGLPNDRFSAERPEGSISTLTIQRTEQRDSAMYRCASSSGTSSYEQYFGPGTRLTVT.

Points on this clonotype: This may be a read error: a much more frequent sequence differs by one nucleotide. This chain joins TRBV28 and TRBJ2-2, with D perhaps assigned TRBD1 or TRBD2 (5 bases each). This CDR3 comprises 15 residues. Germline CDR1 MDHEN, CDR2 SYDVKM. Trimming removed 10 bases from V and 4 bases from J, with 19 bases in between. The CDR3 is CATSIGTTSTGELFF. CDR3 sequence (DNA): TGTGCCACCTCGATCGGGACCACGAGCACCGGGGAGCTGTTTTTT.

In its sample, this clonotype was seen many times. The gene calls are TRBV28 and TRBJ1-1; 8 bases are shared with TRBD1. Per the germline V gene, CDR1 is MDHEN and CDR2 is SYDVKM. J was trimmed by 0 bases and V by 5 bases; bases with no gene match: 5. CDR3 length: 15 residues. CDR3 sequence reads: CASSPPTGVNTEAFF. For the CDR3, the DNA is TGTGCCAGCAGTCCACCGACAGGGGTGAACACTGAAGCTTTCTTT.

This clonotype was picked up many times. V and J are TRBV28 and TRBJ2-1; 7 bases line up with TRBD1. Germline V lookup: CDR1 MDHEN, CDR2 SYDVKM. V dropped 7 bases and J dropped 5; count of bases not matched to a gene: 2. The CDR3 is made up of 12 amino acids. The CDR3 loop reads CASTDRNNEQFF. The CDR3 nucleotides read TGTGCCAGCACGGACAGGAACAATGAGCAGTTCTTC. Variable domain in full (rest from reference TRBV28 and TRBJ2-1): DVKVTQSSRYLVKRTGEKVFLECVQDMDHENMFWYRQDPGLGLRLIYFSYDVKMKEKGDIPEGYSVSREKKERFSLILESASTNQTSMYLCASTDRNNEQFFGPGTRLTVL.